These 30 T cell receptor beta chains were all obtained from the same sample, sequenced in a study of blood T cell repertoires in COVID-19 (dated by TCRdb to the early 2020s). Library construction relied on the immunoSEQ multiplex PCR assay. TCRdb retrieved this table from immuneACCESS and kept in-frame rearrangements only. Not all clones are present; in checked studies, unresolved V genes account for under half, and no reason is known for the remainder. The table for this sample lists about 53,000 clones; 85% to 95% of them were counted only once. The ten largest clones represent approximately 2.8% of the sample. Sequencing was performed on peripheral blood. These TCRs come from a human donor in a cohort sampled during active COVID-19.

The V and J genes are TRBV28 and TRBJ2-2; 11 nucleotides match TRBD2. There are 14 residues in the CDR3. Germline V lookup: CDR1 MDHEN, CDR2 SYDVKM. V was clipped by 5 bases and J by 7 bases; unmatched bases: 3. The CDR3 coding sequence is TGTGCCAGCAGTATACTAGCGGGAGTCGGGGAGCTGTTTTTT. Encoded protein: CASSILAGVGELFF.

The chain carries TRBV20-1 and TRBJ1-1; D may be TRBD1 (5 bases). The V and J ends lost 3 bases and 5 bases respectively, with 19 bases between them. This CDR3 is built from 15 residues. The V gene's germline CDR1 is DFQATT and CDR2 SNEGSKA (reference sequence). The CDR3, as DNA: TGCAGTGCTAGTTCAGACCGCAGGGTTTTAACTGAAGCTTTCTTT. Amino acids: CSASSDRRVLTEAFF.

For the CDR3, the DNA is TGTGCCTGGAGCGAAGACATATACAATGAGCAGTTCTTC. Amino acids: CAWSEDIYNEQFF. The gene calls are TRBV30 and TRBJ2-1; D ambiguous. Between the trimmed V and J ends, which lost 3 bases and 4 bases, there was a span of 10 bases. The V gene's germline CDR1 is GTSNPN and CDR2 SVGIG (reference sequence). This CDR3 spans 13 amino acids.

CDR3 in DNA: TGTGCCAGCAGGCTGAAACAGGGAATTAACTACGAGCAGTACTTC. Translated: CASRLKQGINYEQYF. The V and J genes are TRBV27 and TRBJ2-7; the D gene is possibly TRBD1 (6 bases). V was shortened by 6 bases and J by 3 bases, with 18 bases between the two germline ends. Germline CDR1 and CDR2: MNHEY and SMNVEV (reference sequence). The CDR3 length is 15 residues.

The chain has TRBV9 and TRBJ2-1; 7 bases map to TRBD2. This CDR3 is 17 amino acids long. Looked up from germline, CDR1 is SGDLS and CDR2 is YYNGEE. The J segment lost 0 bases and the V segment lost 4 bases, leaving 10 bases of the junction unmatched. The CDR3 region has the DNA TGTGCCAGCAGCTCTGGGACTACCTATAGCTCCTACAATGAGCAGTTCTTC. Protein sequence: CASSSGTTYSSYNEQFF.

DNA of the CDR3: TGTGCCAGCAGTTCCGGCGGCGATTACAATGAGCAGTTCTTC. Amino acid sequence: CASSSGGDYNEQFF. This rearrangement joins TRBV6-6 to TRBJ2-1; no firm D call. V lost 4 bases to trimming and J lost 4 bases, with 11 bases between them. Germline CDR1 is MNHNY and CDR2 is SVGAGI (reference sequence). The CDR3 has 14 amino acids.

This chain joins TRBV9 and TRBJ1-6; tentative D call: TRBD1 (6 bases). From germline, CDR1 is SGDLS and CDR2 YYNGEE. The V end was cut by 0 bases, the J end by 3 bases, with 13 bases between. The CDR3 sequence is 17 residues long. The CDR3: CASSVADGQRYNSPLHF. The CDR3 nucleotides read TGTGCCAGCAGCGTAGCCGACGGACAGCGCTATAATTCACCCCTCCACTTT.

The chain has TRBV5-1 and TRBJ2-5; D possibly corresponds to TRBD1 (5 bases). CDR1 is SGHRS and CDR2 is YFSETQ in the germline V gene. Between the trimmed V and J ends, which lost 2 bases and 5 bases, there was a span of 16 bases. The CDR3 consists of 15 residues. CDR3 nucleotide sequence: TGCGCCAGCAGCTTCGAAGGCAGGGTATGGGAGACCCAGTACTTC. Translated: CASSFEGRVWETQYF.

Only a few counts were recorded for this clone. This chain connects TRBV5-1 to TRBJ2-7; possibly TRBD2 for D (5 bases). Germline values: CDR1 SGHRS, CDR2 YFSETQ. V dropped 0 bases and J dropped 5 bases, with 15 bases sitting between them. The CDR3 sequence is 15 residues long. CDR3 loop: CASSLASHRGNEQYF. The CDR3 nucleotides are TGCGCCAGCAGCTTGGCTAGCCACAGAGGCAACGAGCAGTACTTC.

The rearrangement links TRBV4-1 to TRBJ1-2, with TRBD1 matching 7 bases. In germline, CDR1 is MGHRA, CDR2 YSYEKL. The CDR3 extends over 15 amino acids. Unmatched junction bases numbered 5, after V lost 3 bases and J lost 1 base. The CDR3 DNA reads as TGCGCCAGCAGCCACCCCGGGACAGTTAACTATGGCTACACCTTC. Its translation: CASSHPGTVNYGYTF.

The V call is TRBV6-6, the J call TRBJ1-6; the D gene is possibly TRBD1 (6 bases). The germline CDR1 and CDR2 sequences are MNHNY and SVGAGI (reference sequence). The V end was cut by 6 bases, the J end by 3 bases, with 15 bases between. The CDR3 is 16 residues long. The CDR3 loop reads CASSPTRTVYNSPLHF. The CDR3 DNA reads TGTGCCAGCAGCCCCACACGGACAGTCTATAATTCACCCCTCCACTTT.

J is TRBJ2-7 and V is TRBV19, with a possible D match to TRBD2 (5 bases). V was shortened by 5 bases and J by 7 bases, with 21 bases between the two germline ends. Germline CDR1 reads LNHDA; CDR2 reads SQIVND (reference sequence). This CDR3 is 15 amino acids long. In DNA, the CDR3 is TGTGCCAGTAGTCCTACACCGGGCCCGCGGAGGGAGCAGTACTTC. It codes for CASSPTPGPRREQYF.

The chain links TRBV5-4 to TRBJ1-1; weak D call: TRBD1 (5 bases). CDR3 length equals 14 residues. Germline CDR1 is SGHNT and CDR2 is YYREEE (reference sequence). Trimming stripped 1 base from V and 6 bases from J, with 13 bases between. The CDR3 DNA is TGTGCCAGCAGCTTGTCCCAAGGCAGGGCTGAAGCTTTCTTT. As protein: CASSLSQGRAEAFF. The whole variable domain, filled in from reference TRBV5-4 and TRBJ1-1, reads ETGVTQSPTHLIKTRGQQVTLRCSSQSGHNTVSWYQQALGQGPQFIFQYYREEENGRGNFPPRFSGLQFPNYSSELNVNALELDDSALYLCASSLSQGRAEAFFGQGTRLTVV.

This rearrangement joins TRBV2 to TRBJ2-2; D is possibly TRBD2 (6 bases). The CDR3 runs 15 residues. Trimming cost V 8 bases and J 0 bases, with 13 bases left between them. Per the germline V gene, CDR1 is SNHLY and CDR2 is FYNNEI. The CDR3 region is CASRRGEANTGELFF. DNA of the CDR3: TGTGCCAGCCGGCGGGGTGAGGCGAACACCGGGGAGCTGTTTTTT.

The CDR3 sequence is CASSSIYEQYV. CDR3 nucleotides: TGTGCCAGCAGTTCCATCTACGAGCAGTACGTC. The genes are TRBV5-5 and TRBJ2-7; D ambiguous. Trimming cost V 5 bases and J 3 bases, with 6 bases left between them. The germline gives CDR1 SGHKS, CDR2 YYEKEE (reference sequence). The CDR3 has 11 amino acids.

This chain joins TRBV5-1 and TRBJ1-2; D gene ambiguous. Trimming pared 4 bases from V and 8 bases from J, leaving 15 bases between. The CDR3 totals 13 residues. Germline values: CDR1 SGHRS, CDR2 YFSETQ. In DNA form, the CDR3 reads TGCGCCAGCAGCGACCCCCCTAAACAGGGCTACACCTTC. This sequence encodes CASSDPPKQGYTF.

CDR3 region: CASSFSAGGAQYF. DNA of the CDR3: TGTGCCAGCAGCTTTTCAGCGGGGGGGGCGCAGTATTTT. The J gene is TRBJ2-3, the V gene TRBV7-2; 10 bases map to TRBD2. Germline lookup yields CDR1 SGHTA and CDR2 FQGNSA. This CDR3 region has 13 residues. V trimming: 3 bases; J trimming: 10 bases; junction bases outside the gene matches: 4.

The chain combines TRBV9 with TRBJ2-5, with a tentative D call TRBD2 (6 bases). The CDR3 runs 15 residues. CDR1 is SGDLS, CDR2 YYNGEE, per germline. Trimming removed 7 bases at V and 5 bases at J, with 21 bases between. CDR3 loop: CASGPGLFLGETQYF. The CDR3 coding sequence is TGTGCCAGCGGCCCGGGACTCTTCTTGGGGGAGACCCAGTACTTC.

The rearrangement joins TRBV4-1 to TRBJ2-7; possibly TRBD1 for D (6 bases). V was trimmed by 0 bases and J by 4 bases, leaving 16 bases between them. Germline V CDR1 and CDR2: MGHRA, YSYEKL. The CDR3 contains 16 residues. The CDR3 region is CASSQDPGGLIYEQYF. The CDR3 DNA sequence: TGCGCCAGCAGCCAAGATCCTGGGGGCTTGATATACGAGCAGTACTTC.

This chain uses TRBV6-2 or TRBV6-3 with TRBJ1-5, with D tentatively TRBD1 (6 bases). Trimming left V 6 bases short and J 0 bases short, with 9 bases between. There are 14 residues in the CDR3. Germline CDR1 and CDR2: MNHEY and SVGEGT. The CDR3 sequence: CASSRTDSNQPQHF. CDR3 bases: TGTGCCAGCAGCCGGACAGATAGCAATCAGCCCCAGCATTTT.

This clone was seen once. The chain couples TRBV7-2 to TRBJ2-3; the D gene is possibly TRBD2 (6 bases). V was pared by 5 bases and J by 2 bases, with 14 bases between. The CDR3 extends over 15 amino acids. CDR1 and CDR2 (germline): SGHTA, FQGNSA. As DNA, the CDR3 is TGTGCCAGCAGCGCCCCGGGACTTATCACAGATACGCAGTATTTT. Translating it yields CASSAPGLITDTQYF.

This chain uses TRBV12-3 or TRBV12-4 with TRBJ2-1; TRBD2 agrees at 8 bases. The CDR3 is 13 residues long. V shed 5 bases, J shed 8 bases, and the junction held 5 bases outside the gene matches. In DNA, the CDR3 is TGTGCCAGCAGTGAGACTAGCGACGATGAGCAGTTCTTC. It yields the protein CASSETSDDEQFF.

This clone appeared a few times. The chain has TRBV11-3 and TRBJ2-2, with D possibly TRBD2 on 6 matching bases. The CDR3 consists of 15 residues. The V gene's germline CDR1 is SGHNT and CDR2 YENEEA. The V end was cut by 0 bases, the J end by 5 bases, with 10 bases between. The CDR3 sequence is CASSLDPAGTGELFF. The CDR3 nucleotides read TGTGCCAGCAGCTTAGATCCTGCGGGGACCGGGGAGCTGTTTTTT.

This rearrangement joins TRBV2 to TRBJ1-3; D remains unclear. This CDR3 has 13 amino acids. The germline V and J ends were trimmed by 4 bases and 8 bases, with 12 bases remaining between them. Germline V lookup: CDR1 SNHLY, CDR2 FYNNEI. CDR3 nucleotide sequence: TGTGCCAGCAGTGTGGCTCCACAAGACACCATATATTTT. It specifies CASSVAPQDTIYF. The full variable domain, completed using reference TRBV2 and TRBJ1-3, is EPEVTQTPSHQVTQMGQEVILRCVPISNHLYFYWYRQILGQKVEFLVSFYNNEISEKSEIFDDQFSVERPDGSNFTLKIRSTKLEDSAMYFCASSVAPQDTIYFGEGSWLTVV.

The chain recombines TRBV10-1 with TRBJ2-1, with 11 bases identical to TRBD2. V shed 9 bases, J shed 3 bases, and the junction held 16 bases outside the gene matches. This CDR3 contains 18 residues. Germline CDR1 and CDR2: WNHNN and SYGVQD (reference sequence). CDR3: CARTNTSGSQNCYNEQFF. CDR3 nucleotides: TGCGCCAGAACCAACACTAGCGGGAGCCAAAATTGCTACAATGAGCAGTTCTTC.

The CDR3 sequence: CASSKTGTGLGTQYF. The DNA for the CDR3 is TGTGCCAGCAGTAAAACCGGGACAGGGCTCGGTACGCAGTATTTT. The rearrangement links TRBV7-8 to TRBJ2-3, with 9 bases lining up with TRBD1. The V gene end was trimmed by 6 bases and the J gene end by 8 bases; junction bases not matched to a gene: 12. This CDR3 contains 15 residues. Germline-derived CDR1 and CDR2 are SGHVS and FQNEAQ.

The chain combines TRBV5-1 with TRBJ2-1, with TRBD1 matching over 9 bases. Germline CDR1 SGHRS, CDR2 YFSETQ. V was clipped by 5 bases and J by 4 bases; unmatched bases: 4. This CDR3 is built from 14 residues. CDR3 protein: CASRQGAKYNEQFF. CDR3 nucleotides: TGCGCCAGCAGACAGGGGGCAAAGTACAATGAGCAGTTCTTC.

The J gene is TRBJ2-1, the V gene TRBV24-1, with D possibly TRBD1 on 6 matching bases. This CDR3 comprises 14 residues. Trimming shortened V by 2 bases and J by 8 bases, and 12 bases separated the two germline ends. The germline V gene has CDR1 KGHDR and CDR2 SFDVKD. This CDR3 reads CATSDSQGYDEQFF. CDR3 sequence (DNA): TGTGCCACCAGTGATTCTCAGGGGTATGATGAGCAGTTCTTC.

This chain joins TRBV7-3 and TRBJ2-1; 12 nucleotides align to TRBD2. CDR1 is SGHTA, CDR2 FQGTGA, per germline. V lost 4 bases, J lost 8 bases, and 6 bases stayed unmatched. The CDR3 is 15 residues long. CDR3 in amino acids: CASSSDGLAGYEQFF. CDR3 nucleotide sequence: TGTGCCAGCAGCTCTGACGGACTAGCGGGATATGAGCAGTTCTTC.

The genes are TRBV4-1 and TRBJ2-1, with D possibly being TRBD2 (6 bases). The CDR3 runs to 15 residues. V gave up 6 bases and J gave up 4 bases, with 16 bases separating them. Germline V CDR1 and CDR2: MGHRA, YSYEKL. This chain's CDR3 is CASRGDGGEYNEQFF. As DNA, the CDR3 is TGCGCCAGCAGAGGGGATGGCGGGGAATACAATGAGCAGTTCTTC.